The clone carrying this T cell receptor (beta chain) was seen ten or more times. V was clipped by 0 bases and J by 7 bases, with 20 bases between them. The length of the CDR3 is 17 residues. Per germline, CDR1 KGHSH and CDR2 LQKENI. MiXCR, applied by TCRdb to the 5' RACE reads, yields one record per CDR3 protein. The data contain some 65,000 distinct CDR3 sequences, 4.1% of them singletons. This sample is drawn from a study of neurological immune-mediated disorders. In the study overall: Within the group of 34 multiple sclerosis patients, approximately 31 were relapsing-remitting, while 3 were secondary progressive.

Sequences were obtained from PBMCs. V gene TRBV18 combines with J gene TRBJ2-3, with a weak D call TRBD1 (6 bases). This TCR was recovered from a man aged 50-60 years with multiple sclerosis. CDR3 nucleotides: TGTGCCAGCTCACCACCATCACGGGACATAGAACGTAATACGCAGTATTTT. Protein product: CASSPPSRDIERNTQYF. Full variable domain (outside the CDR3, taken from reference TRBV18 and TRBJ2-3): NAGVMQNPRHLVRRRGQEARLRCSPMKGHSHVYWYRQLPEEGLKFMVYLQKENIIDESGMPKERFSAEFPKEGPSILRIQQVVRGDSAAYFCASSPPSRDIERNTQYFGPGTRLTVL.